Listed below are T cell receptor beta chains from one sample, sequenced in a study of cytomegalovirus exposure and HLA in healthy donors. TCRdb's copy holds only in-frame clones and misses some; the assay was immunoSEQ multiplex PCR. This table holds some 250,000 clones, 90% found once. Sequenced material: PBMCs. The receptors shown here come from a woman younger than 30 in good health and CMV-seronegative. The CDR3 runs from the conserved cysteine through the conserved F or W. The D gene is left open where the match is weak. Part of the rows lack a size; the others show once, few, many or a class for expanded clones.

clone_size | j_call | d_call | v_call | cdr3_aa | cdr3_nt
- | TRBJ2-1 | - | TRBV27 | CASSLWAGLDNEQFF | TGTGCCAGCAGTTTGTGGGCAGGGTTGGACAATGAGCAGTTCTTC
- | TRBJ1-4 | TRBD1 | TRBV7-2 | CASSLRSGGANEKLFF | TGTGCCAGCAGCTTACGATCAGGGGGCGCTAATGAAAAACTGTTTTTT
- | TRBJ1-1 | - | TRBV7-9 | CASGSSTEAFF | TGTGCCAGCGGTAGTAGCACTGAAGCTTTCTTT
- | TRBJ1-6 | - | TRBV28 | CASSIGQDNSPLHF | TGTGCCAGCAGTATCGGACAAGATAATTCACCCCTCCACTTT
- | TRBJ2-1 | - | TRBV19 | CASTGGGPFNEQFF | TGTGCCAGCACTGGGGGGGGGCCTTTCAATGAGCAGTTCTTC
- | TRBJ1-2 | - | TRBV28 | CASSFSGSGFYGYTF | TGTGCCAGCAGTTTTTCTGGTTCAGGGTTTTATGGCTACACCTTC
- | TRBJ1-1 | - | TRBV6-1 | CASTDDSSNTEAFF | TGTGCCAGCACTGATGACAGCTCGAACACTGAAGCTTTCTTT
- | TRBJ1-2 | - | TRBV7-9 | CASSHWENVRGYTF | TGTGCCAGCTCCCATTGGGAGAACGTTCGGGGCTACACCTTC
- | TRBJ1-6 | TRBD1 | TRBV28 | CASSYTPGQGSSPLHF | TGTGCCAGCAGTTACACTCCGGGACAGGGTTCTTCACCCCTCCACTTT
- | TRBJ2-1 | - | TRBV7-3 | CASSLTLNEQFF | TGTGCCAGCAGCTTAACCCTCAATGAGCAGTTCTTC
few | TRBJ1-1 | - | TRBV5-1 | CASSFPGVSPNTEAFF | TGCGCCAGCAGCTTCCCGGGAGTTTCGCCGAACACTGAAGCTTTCTTT
- | TRBJ2-2 | - | TRBV28 | CASSLFEAGELFF | TGTGCCAGCAGTTTATTTGAGGCCGGGGAGCTGTTTTTT
- | TRBJ1-6 | - | TRBV14 | CASSQGPNSPLHF | TGTGCCAGCAGCCAAGGGCCTAATTCACCCCTCCACTTT
- | TRBJ1-6 | - | TRBV21-1 | CASSNRGEIIYSPLHF | TGTGCCAGCAGCAACAGGGGCGAGATAATTTATTCACCCCTCCACTTT
- | TRBJ2-6 | - | TRBV10-2 | CASSRGTGANVLTF | TGCGCCAGCAGTAGGGGGACTGGGGCCAACGTCCTGACTTTC
- | TRBJ2-7 | - | TRBV11-2 | CASSPRFRADNYEQYF | TGTGCCAGCAGCCCCCGTTTCAGGGCGGACAACTACGAGCAGTACTTC
- | TRBJ1-5 | - | TRBV5-1 | CASSLESPGNQPQHF | TGCGCCAGCAGCTTGGAATCCCCGGGCAATCAGCCCCAGCATTTT
- | TRBJ2-2 | TRBD2 | TRBV9 | CASSVEVAGGLGELFF | TGTGCCAGCAGCGTAGAAGTAGCGGGGGGTCTCGGGGAGCTGTTTTTT
- | TRBJ2-1 | TRBD1 | TRBV2 | CATTWLQGANEQFF | TGTGCCACCACATGGTTGCAGGGGGCGAATGAGCAGTTCTTC
- | TRBJ2-6 | - | TRBV19 | CASSIVRANVLTF | TGTGCCAGTAGTATAGTCAGGGCCAACGTCCTGACTTTC
- | TRBJ2-1 | TRBD1 | TRBV11-2 | CASSLGDRDNEQFF | TGTGCCAGCAGCTTAGGGGACAGGGACAATGAGCAGTTCTTC
- | TRBJ2-7 | - | TRBV11-2 | CASSLQGNYEQYF | TGTGCCAGCAGCTTACAGGGGAACTACGAGCAGTACTTC
- | TRBJ1-1 | - | TRBV5-3 | CARSLIFGTEAFF | TGTGCCAGAAGCTTGATCTTCGGCACTGAAGCTTTCTTT
- | TRBJ1-1 | TRBD1 | TRBV18 | CASSQTRGLTEAFF | TGTGCCAGCTCACAAACCAGGGGGCTGACTGAAGCTTTCTTT
- | TRBJ2-2 | - | TRBV27 | CASSPLTWPPDTGELFF | TGTGCCAGCAGCCCATTGACTTGGCCCCCAGACACCGGGGAGCTGTTTTTT
- | TRBJ2-1 | TRBD2 | TRBV19 | CASSKRLAGEYYNEQFF | TGTGCCAGTAGTAAAAGACTAGCGGGGGAGTACTACAATGAGCAGTTCTTC
few | TRBJ1-5 | TRBD1 | TRBV19 | CASSPRTGRMVQPQHF | TGTGCCAGTAGTCCAAGGACAGGGAGAATGGTCCAGCCCCAGCATTTT
- | TRBJ1-2 | TRBD1 | TRBV6-1 | CASSGDRGEGYGYTF | TGTGCCAGCAGTGGGGACAGGGGTGAGGGGTATGGCTACACCTTC
- | TRBJ2-3 | TRBD2 | TRBV25-1 | CASSVTSGRRTDTQYF | TGTGCCAGCAGTGTGACTAGCGGGAGACGCACAGATACGCAGTATTTT